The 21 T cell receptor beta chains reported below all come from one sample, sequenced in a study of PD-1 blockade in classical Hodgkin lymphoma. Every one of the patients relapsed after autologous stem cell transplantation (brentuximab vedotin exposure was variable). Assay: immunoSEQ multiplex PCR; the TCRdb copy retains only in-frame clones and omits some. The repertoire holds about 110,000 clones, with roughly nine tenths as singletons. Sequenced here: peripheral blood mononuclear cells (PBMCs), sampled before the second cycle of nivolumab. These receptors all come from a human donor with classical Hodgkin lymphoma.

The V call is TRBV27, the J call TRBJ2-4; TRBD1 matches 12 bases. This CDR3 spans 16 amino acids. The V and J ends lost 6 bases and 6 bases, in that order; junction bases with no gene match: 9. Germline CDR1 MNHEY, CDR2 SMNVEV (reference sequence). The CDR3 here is CASSLSGQGARNIQYF. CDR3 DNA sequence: TGTGCCAGCAGCCTGTCGGGACAGGGGGCACGAAACATTCAGTACTTC.

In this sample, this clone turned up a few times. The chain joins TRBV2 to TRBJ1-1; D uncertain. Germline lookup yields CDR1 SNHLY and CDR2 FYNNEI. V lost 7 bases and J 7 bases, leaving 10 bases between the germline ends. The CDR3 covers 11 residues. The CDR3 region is CASTQRNEAFF. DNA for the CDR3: TGTGCCAGCACCCAACGGAATGAAGCTTTCTTT. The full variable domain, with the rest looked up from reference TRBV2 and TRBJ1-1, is EPEVTQTPSHQVTQMGQEVILRCVPISNHLYFYWYRQILGQKVEFLVSFYNNEISEKSEIFDDQFSVERPDGSNFTLKIRSTKLEDSAMYFCASTQRNEAFFGQGTRLTVV.

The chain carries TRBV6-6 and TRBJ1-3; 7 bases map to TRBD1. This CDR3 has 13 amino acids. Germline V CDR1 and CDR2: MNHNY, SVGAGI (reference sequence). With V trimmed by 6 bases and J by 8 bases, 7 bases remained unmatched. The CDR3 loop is CASRGQPEDTIYF. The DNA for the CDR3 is TGTGCCAGCAGGGGACAGCCGGAAGACACCATATATTTT.

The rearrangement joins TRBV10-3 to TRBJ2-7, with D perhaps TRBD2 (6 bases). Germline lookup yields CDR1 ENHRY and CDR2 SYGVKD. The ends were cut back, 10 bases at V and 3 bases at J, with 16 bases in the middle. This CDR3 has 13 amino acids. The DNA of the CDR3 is TGTGCCACCGGCCCGGACTACGACTACGAGCAGTACTTC. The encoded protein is CATGPDYDYEQYF.

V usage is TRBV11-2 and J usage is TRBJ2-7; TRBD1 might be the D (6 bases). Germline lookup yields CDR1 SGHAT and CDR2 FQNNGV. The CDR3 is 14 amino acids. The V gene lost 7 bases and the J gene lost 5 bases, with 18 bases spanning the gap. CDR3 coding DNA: TGTGCCAGCATCGATGGTGGCAGGGGCCACGAGCAGTACTTC. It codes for CASIDGGRGHEQYF.

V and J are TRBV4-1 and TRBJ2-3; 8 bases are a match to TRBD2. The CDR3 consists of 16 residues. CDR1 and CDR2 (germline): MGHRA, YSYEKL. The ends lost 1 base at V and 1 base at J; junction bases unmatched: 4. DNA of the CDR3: TGCGCCAGCAGCCAAGGCAACGGGGGGGGCACAGATACGCAGTATTTT. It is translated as CASSQGNGGGTDTQYF.

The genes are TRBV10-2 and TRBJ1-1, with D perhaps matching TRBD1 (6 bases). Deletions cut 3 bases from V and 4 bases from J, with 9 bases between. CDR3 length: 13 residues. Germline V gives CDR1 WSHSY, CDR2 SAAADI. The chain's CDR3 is CASSEQGSTEAFF. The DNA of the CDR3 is TGCGCCAGCAGTGAACAGGGAAGCACTGAAGCTTTCTTT.

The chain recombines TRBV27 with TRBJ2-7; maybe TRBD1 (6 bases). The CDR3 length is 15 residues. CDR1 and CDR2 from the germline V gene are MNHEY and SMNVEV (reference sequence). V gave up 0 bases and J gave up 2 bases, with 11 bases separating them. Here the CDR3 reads CASSLSGRGTYEQYF. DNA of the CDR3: TGTGCCAGCAGTTTATCGGGCAGGGGCACCTACGAGCAGTACTTC.

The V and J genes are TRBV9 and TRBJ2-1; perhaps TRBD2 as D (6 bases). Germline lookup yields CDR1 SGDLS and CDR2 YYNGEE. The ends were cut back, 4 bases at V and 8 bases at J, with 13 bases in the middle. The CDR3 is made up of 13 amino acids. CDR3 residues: CASSPAGGDEQFF. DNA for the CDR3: TGTGCCAGCAGCCCCGCTGGCGGGGATGAGCAGTTCTTC.

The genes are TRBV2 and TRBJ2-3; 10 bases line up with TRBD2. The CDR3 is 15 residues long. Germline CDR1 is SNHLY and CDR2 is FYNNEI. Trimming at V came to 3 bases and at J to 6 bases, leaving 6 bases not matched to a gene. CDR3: CASSDGLAARDTQYF. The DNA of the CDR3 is TGTGCCAGCAGTGACGGACTAGCGGCCCGGGATACGCAGTATTTT.

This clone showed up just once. In DNA form, the CDR3 reads TGTGCCAGCAGGGAGGTGGGCAGCTCCTACGAGCAGTACTTC. Amino acid sequence: CASREVGSSYEQYF. This chain links TRBV28 with TRBJ2-7; TRBD2 is a possible D gene (5 bases). Germline V gene lookup returns CDR1 MDHEN and CDR2 SYDVKM. The CDR3 is 14 amino acids. V was cut by 6 bases and J by 0 bases, with 12 bases left in between. Complete variable domain (other parts from reference TRBV28 and TRBJ2-7): DVKVTQSSRYLVKRTGEKVFLECVQDMDHENMFWYRQDPGLGLRLIYFSYDVKMKEKGDIPEGYSVSREKKERFSLILESASTNQTSMYLCASREVGSSYEQYFGPGTRLTVT.

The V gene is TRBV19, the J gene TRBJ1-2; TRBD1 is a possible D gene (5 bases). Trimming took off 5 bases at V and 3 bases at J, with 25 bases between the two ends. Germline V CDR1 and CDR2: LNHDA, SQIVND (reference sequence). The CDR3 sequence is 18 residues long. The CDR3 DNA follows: TGTGCCAGTAGTCTGGCGGGCCATAGACAAGTGGGGGACTATGGCTACACCTTC. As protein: CASSLAGHRQVGDYGYTF.

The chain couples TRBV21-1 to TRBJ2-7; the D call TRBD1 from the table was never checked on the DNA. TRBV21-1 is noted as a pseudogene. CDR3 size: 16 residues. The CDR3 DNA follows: TGTGCCAGCAGCAAAGAGAGACAATTCCGCGTCTACGAGCAGTACTTC. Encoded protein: CASSKERQFRVYEQYF.

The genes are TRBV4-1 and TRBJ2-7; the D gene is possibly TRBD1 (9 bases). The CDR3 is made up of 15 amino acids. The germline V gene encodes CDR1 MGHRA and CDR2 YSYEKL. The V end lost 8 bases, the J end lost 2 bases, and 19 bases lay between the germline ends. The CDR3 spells CASATGGGRTYEQYF. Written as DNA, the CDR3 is TGCGCCAGCGCCACAGGGGGCGGGAGGACCTACGAGCAGTACTTC.

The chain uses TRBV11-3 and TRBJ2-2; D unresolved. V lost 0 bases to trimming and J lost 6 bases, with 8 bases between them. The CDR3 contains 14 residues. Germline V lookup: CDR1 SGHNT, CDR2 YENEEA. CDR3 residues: CASSLDGRAGELFF. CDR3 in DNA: TGTGCCAGCAGCTTAGACGGTCGGGCCGGGGAGCTGTTTTTT.

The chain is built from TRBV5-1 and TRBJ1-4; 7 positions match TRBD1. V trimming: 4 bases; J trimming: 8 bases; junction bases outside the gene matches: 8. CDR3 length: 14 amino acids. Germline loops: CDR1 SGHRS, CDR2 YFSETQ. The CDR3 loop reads CASSPRQGGEKLFF. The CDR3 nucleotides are TGCGCCAGCAGCCCTAGACAGGGAGGAGAAAAACTGTTTTTT.

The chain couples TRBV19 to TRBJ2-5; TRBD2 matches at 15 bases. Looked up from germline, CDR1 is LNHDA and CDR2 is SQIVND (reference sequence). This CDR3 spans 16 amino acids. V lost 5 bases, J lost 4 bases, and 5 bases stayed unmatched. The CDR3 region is CASSAGLAGGRETQYF. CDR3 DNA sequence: TGTGCCAGTAGTGCGGGACTAGCGGGAGGAAGAGAGACCCAGTACTTC.

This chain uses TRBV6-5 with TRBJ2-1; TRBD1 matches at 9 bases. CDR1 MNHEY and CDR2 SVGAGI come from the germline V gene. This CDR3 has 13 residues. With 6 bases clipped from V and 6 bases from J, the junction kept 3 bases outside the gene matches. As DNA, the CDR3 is TGTGCCAGCAGCCGACAGGGGGGCAATGAGCAGTTCTTC. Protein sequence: CASSRQGGNEQFF.

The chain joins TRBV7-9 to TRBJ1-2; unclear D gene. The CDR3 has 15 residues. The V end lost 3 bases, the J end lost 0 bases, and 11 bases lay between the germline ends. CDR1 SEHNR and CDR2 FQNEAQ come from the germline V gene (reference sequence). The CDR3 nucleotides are TGTGCCAGCAGCTTGGGGTCAGGCCCTAACTATGGCTACACCTTC. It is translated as CASSLGSGPNYGYTF.

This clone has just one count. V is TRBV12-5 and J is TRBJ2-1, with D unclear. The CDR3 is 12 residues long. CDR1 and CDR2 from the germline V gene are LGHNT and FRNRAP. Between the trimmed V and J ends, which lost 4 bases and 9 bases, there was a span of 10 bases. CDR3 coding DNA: TGTGCTAGTGGTTCTCTCCGTGGTGAGCAGTTCTTC. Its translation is CASGSLRGEQFF.

The CDR3 here is CASSDNLNTGELFF. The DNA for the CDR3 is TGTGCCAGCAGTGACAACCTGAACACCGGGGAGCTGTTTTTT. The chain recombines TRBV6-4 with TRBJ2-2; D remains ambiguous. This CDR3 region has 14 residues. Germline-derived CDR1 and CDR2 are MRHNA and SNTAGT. The V end was cut by 2 bases, the J end by 1 base, with 5 bases between.